This entry features one T cell receptor beta chain sequence. Only in-frame clones appear in the TCRdb table, and some are missing; sequencing was by immunoSEQ multiplex PCR. The table shows fewer than 7,000 clones, with 98% occurring only once. The data derive from a study of naive CD8 T cells in extremely preterm neonates. Germline CDR1 reads LNHDA; CDR2 reads SQIVND (reference sequence). Trimming cost V 6 bases and J 4 bases, with 14 bases left between them. This CDR3 is 14 amino acids long. Cord blood came from elective full-term cesareans at roughly 35-41 weeks without labor or membrane rupture. Mothers with known HIV infection were excluded. Live Annexin V-negative naive CD3+CD8+CD45RA+CCR7+ T cells were sorted.

This sequence was found in a newborn in good health. The rearrangement links TRBV19 to TRBJ2-3; no reliable D call. Sequencing used naive CD8+ T cells from cord blood. CDR3 in DNA: TGTGCCAGTAGCCACAGCAGTGGCCCAGATACGCAGTATTTT. This gives the protein CASSHSSGPDTQYF.